A single T cell receptor beta chain is shown here with its context. Its cognate antigen has yet to be identified. The record has no base qualities; no much larger clone is one base away. Separate from the approximately 730-subject first cohort, the validation cohort of about 120 subjects was the group to which the donors belonged. The method behind the library was the immunoSEQ multiplex PCR assay. The source study handled its data this way. A statistical classification framework was developed to diagnose cytomegalovirus status using the catalog of TCR beta chain sequences. TCRdb stores this immuneACCESS table with in-frame sequences only. Part of the clones is absent; in the studies checked, under half of the shortfall reflects unresolved V genes, and no reason is known for the rest. For V, J and clone size, that table is used; D and trimming come from the DNA. The sample table shows over 55,000 clones, and about 93% are seen once. 3% of the sample rests with the top ten.

Spanning cysteine to phenylalanine, the CDR3 consists of 14 amino acids. The DNA shown is the 42-base CDR3, in frame from base 1. V gives up 2 bases and J gives up 0 bases, and the segment between their germline ends measures 8 bases. The germline V gene provides CDR1 SGHDT and CDR2 YYEEEE. The sample belongs to a study of cytomegalovirus exposure and HLA in healthy donors (dated by TCRdb to between 2016 and 2019). Notes on the research overall: According to a later analysis, one platform produced both the 120 validation repertoires and the 700 or so repertoires of the first cohort. The study was designed to test whether signatures of past pathogen exposure could be identified by cataloging public T cell receptors. The study combined high-throughput TCR immunosequencing, statistical association of individual TCRs with disease status, and machine learning to predict cytomegalovirus infection status. In addition to the first cohort of 666 subjects, a separate validation cohort of around 110 different subjects was used.

Study-level results and caveats: A few of the identified cytomegalovirus-associated TCR beta chains were confirmed in vitro to be specific for cytomegalovirus antigens. The validation cohort had no HLA typing available for a later analysis, so co-occurrence within that cohort was assessed over all 120 or so repertoires. Most TCR sequences were observed very rarely across donors, whereas some public TCRs were present in many individuals. The authors suggested that the approach could potentially be extended to other disease states and immunological phenotypes. In the study, around 150 TCR beta chains were listed as associated with cytomegalovirus. The classifier was reported to diagnose cytomegalovirus status with high specificity and sensitivity in both the original cohort and the validation cohort. Subsequent analysis determined that TCRs grouped into clusters in the first cohort also showed a tendency toward co-occurrence across the 130 or so validation repertoires, and roughly 94% of cluster scores exceeded 0.

Recombination linked TRBV5-6 to TRBJ1-1; the D gene cannot be named for sure. Specimen: PBMCs. The clonotype originates from a man between 18 and 29 years old in good health and CMV-seronegative. The nucleotide sequence reads TGTGCCAGCAGCTTATTTCCGGTGAACACTGAAGCTTTCTTT. This gives the protein CASSLFPVNTEAFF.